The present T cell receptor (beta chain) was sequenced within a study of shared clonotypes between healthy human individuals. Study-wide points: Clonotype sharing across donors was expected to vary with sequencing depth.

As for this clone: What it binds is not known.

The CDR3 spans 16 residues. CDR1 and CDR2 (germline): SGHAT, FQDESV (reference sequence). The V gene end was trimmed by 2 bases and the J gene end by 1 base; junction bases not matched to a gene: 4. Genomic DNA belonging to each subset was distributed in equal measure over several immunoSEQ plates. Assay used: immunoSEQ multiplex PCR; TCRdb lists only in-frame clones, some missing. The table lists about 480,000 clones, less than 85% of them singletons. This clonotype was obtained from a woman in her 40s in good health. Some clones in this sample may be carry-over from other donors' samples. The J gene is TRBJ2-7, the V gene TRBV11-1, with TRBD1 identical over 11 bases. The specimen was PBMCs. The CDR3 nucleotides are TGTGCCAGCAGCTTAACCGGACAGGGGGCTTCCTACGAGCAGTACTTC. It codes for CASSLTGQGASYEQYF. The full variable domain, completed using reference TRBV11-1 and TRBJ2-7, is EAEVAQSPRYKITEKSQAVAFWCDPISGHATLYWYRQILGQGPELLVQFQDESVVDDSQLPKDRFSAERLKGVDSTLKIQPAELGDSAMYLCASSLTGQGASYEQYFGPGTRLTVT.